The 10 T cell receptor beta chains below come from one sample, sequenced in a study of spatial heterogeneity in lung cancer. Time point of the sample: sample taken at primary tumor resection. Unsorted whole RNA samples from tumor, nontumor lung or frozen PBMC were sequenced. Each CDR3 protein is one row after TCRdb ran MiXCR on the 5' RACE reads. The sample includes about 18,000 distinct CDR3 sequences, around 19% seen only once; the top ten take about 14%. The sequencing here drew on PBMCs, taken at surgery. These receptor sequences come from a male donor with early-stage non-small cell lung cancer.

There are a few counts of this clonotype. The chain carries TRBV3-1 and TRBJ2-7; TRBD2 might be the D (6 bases). Per germline, CDR1 LGHDT and CDR2 YNNKEL (reference sequence). The V end was cut by 4 bases, the J end by 0 bases, with 16 bases between. The CDR3 consists of 16 residues. The DNA for the CDR3 is TGTGCCAGCAGCCCTTTCTCCGGGACTTACTCCTACGAGCAGTACTTC. Its translation is CASSPFSGTYSYEQYF.

This clonotype has a handful of counts. The V gene is TRBV11-2, the J gene TRBJ2-1; D perhaps matches TRBD2 (7 bases). CDR1 and CDR2 (germline): SGHAT, FQNNGV. V was pared by 5 bases and J by 4 bases, with 15 bases between. The CDR3 has 15 residues. The CDR3: CASSPRGLTYNEQFF. The CDR3 nucleotides read TGTGCCAGCAGCCCGCGGGGGCTCACTTACAATGAGCAGTTCTTC.

The rearrangement uses TRBV6-6 and TRBJ2-3; 7 bases are a match to TRBD2. V shed 8 bases and J 4 bases; nucleotides not matched to a gene: 9. Germline assignment: CDR1 MNHNY and CDR2 SVGAGI (reference sequence). The CDR3 spans 14 residues. The CDR3 bases are TGTGCCAGCTTAAAACGGGGGGAAGCAGATACGCAGTATTTT. Its protein is CASLKRGEADTQYF.

This rearrangement joins TRBV23-1 to TRBJ2-3, with 10 bases identical to TRBD2. TRBV23-1 is identified as an open reading frame with a role that is uncertain. V lost 4 bases and J lost 2; bases outside the gene matches: 6. CDR3 size: 16 residues. This CDR3 is CASSRLSGGNTDTQYF. CDR3 DNA: TGCGCCAGCAGTCGACTTAGCGGGGGGAACACAGATACGCAGTATTTT.

This clonotype was seen only a few times. For the CDR3, the DNA is TGCAGCGTCGACGGGGGATATACGCAGTATTTT. This gives the protein CSVDGGYTQYF. The chain joins TRBV29-1 to TRBJ2-3; TRBD2 is a possible D gene (6 bases). The CDR3 loop spans 11 amino acids. The ends were cut back, 6 bases at V and 7 bases at J, with 11 bases in the middle. CDR1 is SQVTM, CDR2 ANQGSEA, per germline.

This clonotype counts as medium-sized. The CDR3 is CASSVDRGVNTEAFF. CDR3 DNA sequence: TGTGCCAGCAGCGTAGACAGGGGGGTGAACACTGAAGCTTTCTTT. V gene TRBV9 combines with J gene TRBJ1-1, with TRBD1 identical over 8 bases. This CDR3 comprises 15 residues. V was clipped by 0 bases and J by 0 bases; unmatched bases: 1. In germline, CDR1 is SGDLS, CDR2 YYNGEE.

This clonotype has only a few counts. V is TRBV6-2 or TRBV6-3 and J is TRBJ1-2; 7 nucleotides agree with TRBD1. This CDR3 region has 15 residues. Losses at the gene ends were 5 bases for V and 5 bases for J; bases not matched to a gene: 11. Germline loops: CDR1 MNHEY, CDR2 SVGEGT. CDR3 in DNA: TGTGCCAGCAGTATTACGGGACAGAGCCTATATGGCTACACCTTC. Its protein product is CASSITGQSLYGYTF.

Here the CDR3 reads CSVIFGVGEQYF. The CDR3 nucleotides read TGCAGCGTTATTTTTGGAGTCGGCGAGCAGTACTTC. The chain links TRBV29-1 to TRBJ2-7; D is ambiguous. Germline V CDR1 and CDR2: SQVTM, ANQGSEA. Trimming took off 5 bases at V and 6 bases at J, with 14 bases between the two ends. The CDR3 spans 12 residues.

This clonotype counts as medium-sized. The rearrangement joins TRBV6-6 to TRBJ2-2; 12 bases match TRBD1. Germline V gene lookup returns CDR1 MNHNY and CDR2 SVGAGI (reference sequence). Trimming removed 0 bases from V and 8 bases from J; junction bases left unmatched: 4. CDR3 length: 16 residues. Here the CDR3 DNA reads TGTGCCAGCAGTTACTCCGGGACAGGGGGCACGGGGGAGCTGTTTTTT. This gives the protein CASSYSGTGGTGELFF.

V and J are TRBV19 and TRBJ2-1, with TRBD1 matching over 8 bases. Trimming removed 6 bases from V and 2 bases from J; junction bases left unmatched: 6. The CDR3 extends over 15 amino acids. CDR1 and CDR2 (germline): LNHDA, SQIVND (reference sequence). CDR3 DNA: TGTGCCAGTAGCCGCGGACAGGGACCCTACAATGAGCAGTTCTTC. It yields the protein CASSRGQGPYNEQFF.